The 18 T cell receptor beta chains below come from one sample, sequenced in a study of shared T cell receptors in the human thymus. Measured with immunoSEQ multiplex PCR; TCRdb has only the in-frame clones, and not every one. The repertoire holds some 720,000 clones, around 89% seen once, with 0.0095% to 0.012% in the top ten. This sample was shared with a second study, whose subject was human thymus T cells.

The sequenced sample consisted of thymocytes. Receptor source: a boy younger than two with a congenital heart defect.

This chain joins TRBV9 and TRBJ2-5, with D uncertain. Germline V gene sequence: CDR1 SGDLS, CDR2 YYNGEE. Trimming removed 4 bases at V and 2 bases at J, with 9 bases between. The CDR3 has 13 amino acids. The CDR3 loop is CASSSTVQETQYF. CDR3 DNA: TGTGCCAGCAGCTCCACAGTTCAAGAGACCCAGTACTTC.

The rearrangement links TRBV7-2 to TRBJ2-7; 10 bases agree with TRBD2. The CDR3 is 16 amino acids. Germline assignment: CDR1 SGHTA and CDR2 FQGNSA. After removal of 0 bases from V and 5 bases from J, the junction contained 7 bases not matched to a gene. The CDR3 region has the DNA TGTGCCAGCAGCTTAGCGGAGCTAGCGGGAGTGGACGAGCAGTACTTC. Its protein product is CASSLAELAGVDEQYF.

The V gene is TRBV15, the J gene TRBJ1-2; 12 positions match TRBD1. The CDR3 has 17 amino acids. V dropped 4 bases and J dropped 2; count of bases not matched to a gene: 8. Germline CDR1 and CDR2: LNHNV and YYDKDF (reference sequence). The CDR3: CATSKGTGGAPNYGYTF. CDR3 DNA: TGTGCCACCAGCAAAGGGACAGGGGGCGCCCCAAACTATGGCTACACCTTC. The full variable domain, its missing parts supplied by reference TRBV15 and TRBJ1-2, is DAMVIQNPRYQVTQFGKPVTLSCSQTLNHNVMYWYQQKSSQAPKLLFHYYDKDFNNEADTPDNFQSRRPNTSFCFLDIRSPGLGDTAMYLCATSKGTGGAPNYGYTFGSGTRLTVV.

This chain connects TRBV19 to TRBJ2-7, with D perhaps TRBD1 (6 bases). The CDR3 spans 13 residues. Germline CDR1 and CDR2: LNHDA and SQIVND (reference sequence). Trimming left V 1 base short and J 6 bases short, with 10 bases between. The CDR3 sequence: CASSIVQGPEQYF. The CDR3 DNA follows: TGTGCCAGTAGTATAGTCCAGGGGCCCGAGCAGTACTTC.

The chain has TRBV7-9 and TRBJ2-3, with 8 bases fitting TRBD2. This CDR3 is 19 amino acids long. CDR1 is SEHNR and CDR2 is FQNEAQ in the germline V gene (reference sequence). V shed 5 bases and J 2 bases; nucleotides not matched to a gene: 18. This chain's CDR3 is CASSPKAGDRRVVTDTQYF. The CDR3 nucleotides read TGTGCCAGCAGCCCGAAAGCGGGAGACAGGAGAGTAGTCACAGATACGCAGTATTTT.

The J gene is TRBJ2-2, the V gene TRBV27; weak D call: TRBD1 (6 bases). The CDR3 contains 14 residues. Trimming stripped 4 bases from V and 3 bases from J, with 9 bases between. The germline CDR1 and CDR2 sequences are MNHEY and SMNVEV (reference sequence). The CDR3 DNA sequence: TGTGCCAGCAGTTACAGGGCGGACACCGGGGAGCTGTTTTTT. Protein product: CASSYRADTGELFF.

In this sample, this clone turned up a few times. The gene calls are TRBV27 and TRBJ1-2; 8 bases match TRBD1. There are 15 residues in the CDR3. V gave up 5 bases and J gave up 2 bases; unmatched junction bases: 7. Germline V gene lookup returns CDR1 MNHEY and CDR2 SMNVEV (reference sequence). The CDR3 is CASSQIRQGNYGYTF. The CDR3 coding sequence is TGTGCCAGCAGTCAGATACGACAGGGGAACTATGGCTACACCTTC.

The chain couples TRBV4-3 to TRBJ1-4, with a possible D match to TRBD1 (6 bases). This CDR3 is 16 amino acids long. V was cut by 0 bases and J by 8 bases, with 16 bases left in between. Germline V gene lookup returns CDR1 LGHNA and CDR2 YSLEER. This chain's CDR3 is CASSQDPVSGDEKLFF. In DNA form, the CDR3 reads TGCGCCAGCAGCCAAGATCCAGTGTCAGGGGACGAAAAACTGTTTTTT.

V and J are TRBV6-5 and TRBJ2-7; D not certain. The CDR3 is made up of 15 amino acids. The V and J ends lost 5 bases and 0 bases respectively, with 14 bases between them. Germline CDR1 and CDR2: MNHEY and SVGAGI. CDR3 region: CASSQREQHSYEQYF. CDR3 bases: TGTGCCAGCAGTCAACGTGAACAGCACTCCTACGAGCAGTACTTC.

The chain employs TRBV2 and TRBJ2-1, with D tentatively TRBD2 (6 bases). The CDR3 contains 17 residues. Trimming left V 6 bases short and J 0 bases short, with 18 bases between. The germline CDR1 and CDR2 sequences are SNHLY and FYNNEI. The CDR3 loop is CASRAWRRDDSYNEQFF. The CDR3 coding sequence is TGTGCCAGCAGGGCGTGGCGGCGGGACGACTCCTACAATGAGCAGTTCTTC.

This clone was seen just once. V usage is TRBV4-1 and J usage is TRBJ2-5; 11 positions agree with TRBD2. CDR3 length equals 21 residues. The V gene's germline CDR1 is MGHRA and CDR2 YSYEKL. Germline trimming cut 3 bases from V and 5 bases from J; bases unmatched to any gene: 23. The CDR3 nucleotides are TGCGCCAGCAGCCAGGGGCGGGGGACTAGCGGTAAAAACCTACGCCCGGAGACCCAGTACTTC. Amino acid sequence: CASSQGRGTSGKNLRPETQYF.

The sample holds one count of this clone. The gene calls are TRBV9 and TRBJ2-1; 12 bases line up with TRBD2. Germline V gives CDR1 SGDLS, CDR2 YYNGEE. Trimming removed 4 bases from V and 4 bases from J; junction bases left unmatched: 3. The CDR3 extends over 15 amino acids. The CDR3 spells CASSWTSGKYNEQFF. The CDR3 DNA reads as TGTGCCAGCAGCTGGACTAGCGGGAAGTACAATGAGCAGTTCTTC.

V and J are TRBV4-3 and TRBJ2-1, with D possibly TRBD2 on 7 matching bases. Between the trimmed V and J ends, which lost 0 bases and 8 bases, there was a span of 11 bases. Germline CDR1 and CDR2: LGHNA and YSLEER. The CDR3 length is 14 residues. CDR3 sequence (DNA): TGCGCCAGCAGCCAAGATTTGGGGGGGCATGAGCAGTTCTTC. Translation: CASSQDLGGHEQFF.

The chain couples TRBV7-9 to TRBJ2-7, with 7 bases lining up with TRBD1. CDR3 length: 15 residues. Germline V gene lookup returns CDR1 SEHNR and CDR2 FQNEAQ (reference sequence). V shed 3 bases, J shed 4 bases, and the junction held 9 bases outside the gene matches. The CDR3 is CASSFSQGDRYEQYF. The DNA for the CDR3 is TGTGCCAGCAGCTTTAGCCAGGGGGATCGGTACGAGCAGTACTTC.

The V gene is TRBV4-2, the J gene TRBJ2-3; a weak D match, TRBD2 (6 bases). The CDR3 runs to 16 residues. Trimming took off 1 base at V and 4 bases at J, with 15 bases between the two ends. From germline, CDR1 is LGHNA and CDR2 YNFKEQ. The CDR3 protein is CASSQARDFAADTQYF. The DNA for the CDR3 is TGTGCCAGCAGCCAAGCGAGGGACTTCGCGGCAGATACGCAGTATTTT.

The chain joins TRBV5-8 to TRBJ2-7; weak D call: TRBD1 (5 bases). V lost 2 bases and J lost 5, with 23 bases in between. Germline V gene sequence: CDR1 SGHTS, CDR2 YDEGEE. The CDR3 length is 17 residues. In DNA, the CDR3 is TGTGCCAGCAGCTTTGCCGGTCTGGGGCTACCTGGGGACGAGCAGTACTTC. Amino acid sequence: CASSFAGLGLPGDEQYF.

Details on this clone: A junction end diverges from the germline sequence, so it may reflect a read error. The J gene is TRBJ2-4, the V gene TRBV4-3; possible D gene TRBD2, 5 bases. CDR1 is LGHNA and CDR2 is YSLEER in the germline V gene. The CDR3 has 14 amino acids. CDR3 DNA sequence: TGCGCCAGCAGCCAAGATCTAGGTCGGGGATTTAGGGACTTC. Its translation: CASSQDLGRGFRDF.

The CDR3 bases are TGTGCCAGCAGTCCATGCCATGAGGCGGGTAATGAAAAACTGTTTTTT. Protein sequence: CASSPCHEAGNEKLFF. The V gene is TRBV28, the J gene TRBJ1-4; D gene ambiguous. The germline CDR1 and CDR2 sequences are MDHEN and SYDVKM. The germline V and J ends were trimmed by 5 bases and 4 bases, with 17 bases remaining between them. This CDR3 is built from 16 residues.